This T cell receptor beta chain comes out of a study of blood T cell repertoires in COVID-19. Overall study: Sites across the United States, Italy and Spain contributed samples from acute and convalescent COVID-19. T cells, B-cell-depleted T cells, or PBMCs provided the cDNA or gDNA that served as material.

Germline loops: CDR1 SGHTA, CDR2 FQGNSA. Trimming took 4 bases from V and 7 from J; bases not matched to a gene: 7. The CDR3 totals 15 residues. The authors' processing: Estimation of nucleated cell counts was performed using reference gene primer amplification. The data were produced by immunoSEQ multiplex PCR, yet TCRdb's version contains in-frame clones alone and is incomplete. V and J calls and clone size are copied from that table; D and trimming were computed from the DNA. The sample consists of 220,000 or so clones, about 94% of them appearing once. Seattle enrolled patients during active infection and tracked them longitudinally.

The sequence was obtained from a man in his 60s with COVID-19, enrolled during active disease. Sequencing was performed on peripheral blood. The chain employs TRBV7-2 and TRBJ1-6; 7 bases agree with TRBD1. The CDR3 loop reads CASSSGQRTNSPLHF. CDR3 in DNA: TGTGCCAGCAGCTCGGGACAGCGGACAAATTCACCCCTCCACTTT.